This TCR beta chain was captured in a study of cytomegalovirus exposure and HLA in healthy donors. Study summary: Around 180 million T cells yielded roughly 100 million unique TCR beta sequences, as an earlier analysis found. General study results and limits: A previous analysis found most TCR beta V segments productive roughly 87% or roughly 30% of the time. Trimming of TCR beta V- and J-genes showed a link, identified in a later analysis, to a missense DCLRE1C variant.

Losses at the gene ends were 0 bases for V and 3 bases for J; bases not matched to a gene: 6. Germline CDR1 MGHRA, CDR2 YSYEKL. CDR3 size: 17 residues. PCR amplification relied on 60 Vbeta primers (plus 13 Jbeta primers). Repertoires were generated with immunoSEQ multiplex PCR, while TCRdb's copy carries only in-frame clones and drops some. This table has about 41,000 clones, 81% appearing once. Worth noting for this clone: The antigen is undetermined.

This TCR derives from a man aged 45-65 years in good health and CMV-seronegative. The sample consisted of PBMCs. This chain links TRBV4-1 with TRBJ2-1; 9 nucleotides align to TRBD2. The CDR3 reads CASSQDPGTSNYNEQFF. The DNA for the CDR3 is TGCGCCAGCAGCCAAGACCCCGGGACTAGCAACTACAATGAGCAGTTCTTC.